The clone carrying this T cell receptor (beta chain) was seen a handful of times. Germline V lookup: CDR1 SNHLY, CDR2 FYNNEI. Deletions cut 3 bases from V and 7 bases from J, with 8 bases between. The CDR3 is 12 residues long. This sample stems from a study of T-cell reconstitution after alpha-beta-depleted transplantation in children. Preparing the TCRbeta library involved the use of unique molecular identifiers. TCRdb itself ran the PCR reads through MiXCR, one entry per CDR3 protein. This sample carries about half a million distinct CDR3 sequences, around 12% of them seen once, and the ten largest clones take around 5.6%.

This sequence originates from a human donor who donated a stem cell graft to a child with combined immunodeficiency. The gene calls are TRBV2 and TRBJ2-3, with D hard to call. Material: PBMCs from the stem cell graft donor, obtained from the stem cell graft. CDR3 sequence: CASSDISYTQYF. The CDR3 DNA sequence: TGTGCCAGCAGTGACATTTCATATACGCAGTATTTT.